Detailed here is one TCR beta chain. The source of the sample is a study of blood T cell repertoires in COVID-19. At the level of the study: The study drew acute and convalescent COVID-19 samples from the United States, Italy and Spain.

Assay used: immunoSEQ multiplex PCR; TCRdb lists only in-frame clones, some missing. The sample lists over 200,000 clones, 83% occurring once. The source material was peripheral blood. This receptor was taken from a woman aged 35 to 49 with active or convalescent COVID-19.

The CDR3 sequence: CASSGTGGGSNQPQHF. CDR3 coding DNA: TGTGCCAGCAGTGGCACAGGCGGCGGAAGCAATCAGCCCCAGCATTTT. The gene calls are TRBV28 and TRBJ1-5; TRBD1 is a possible D gene (5 bases). Germline lookup yields CDR1 MDHEN and CDR2 SYDVKM. The V end was cut by 5 bases, the J end by 1 base, with 15 bases between. The CDR3 is 16 residues long.